The source of this T cell receptor beta chain is a study of CXCR3-negative and CXCR3-positive naive CD8 T cells. On the study more broadly: The dataset comprises approximately 140 million TRB reads in total, with about 1.5 +/- 0.3 million reads per library. Regarding the study as a whole: The authors found comparable surface CD5 between naive subsets and inferred TCR strength from TRB CDR3 properties. Memory CD8+ cells had much lower diversity, and both naive subsets had comparably high diversity. CXCR3-negative and CXCR3-positive naive cells shared comparable TRBV-TRBJ usage, but memory cells did not.

The CDR3 is 15 residues long. Germline V gene sequence: CDR1 DFQATT, CDR2 SNEGSKA (reference sequence). TRB cDNA was prepared as libraries by UMI-labeled 5' RACE. TCRdb processed the 5' RACE reads again and assigns one entry to each CDR3 protein, with no DNA. The sample table includes about 9,100 distinct CDR3 sequences. About this clonotype: Its antigen is unknown.

The chain uses TRBV20-1 and TRBJ2-5; TCRdb indicates TRBD2, and absent DNA this call remains unverified. The sequence derives from a human donor in good health. Some clones in this sample may be carry-over from other donors' samples. Source material: naive CXCR3- CD8+ T cells from blood. Indicated subset: CD45RO-CCR7+CD27+CD95- naive CD8+ T cells lacking CXCR3 (TNR3-). CDR3 protein: CSASGLAGGPETQYF.